This entry features one T cell receptor (beta chain) sequence. The target antigen is unknown. These data come from a study of cytomegalovirus exposure and HLA in healthy donors. PCR was performed using 60 Vbeta and 13 Jbeta primers. Sequenced by immunoSEQ multiplex PCR; TCRdb stores in-frame clones only, minus some. Recorded for this sample: approximately 38,000 clones. The V and J ends lost 3 bases and 5 bases, in that order; junction bases with no gene match: 3. CDR1 is KGHSH, CDR2 LQKENI, per germline. The CDR3 contains 13 residues. General study points: A few V segments could not be told apart, such as TRBV6-2 and TRBV6-3, and were left out.

This rearrangement joins TRBV18 to TRBJ1-2; TRBD1 matches 7 bases. This clonotype was sampled from a man younger than 45 in good health and CMV-seronegative. Sequenced sample: PBMCs. Written as DNA, the CDR3 is TGTGCCAGCTCACCGACAGGGAGGTATGGCTACACCTTC. It codes for CASSPTGRYGYTF.